This TCR beta chain was obtained from a study of patients and donors after allogeneic stem cell transplantation. TCRdb reprocessed the RT-PCR reads via MiXCR and lists one record per CDR3 protein. The table shows 25,000 to 35,000 distinct CDR3 sequences, with almost 7% occurring only once. The ends were cut back, 5 bases at V and 2 bases at J, with 10 bases in the middle. Germline CDR1 reads DFQATT; CDR2 reads SNEGSKA (reference sequence). The CDR3 contains 13 residues. The source is a human donor who was either an allogeneic HSCT recipient or a stem cell or donor lymphocyte infusion donor (not recorded which). It is not recorded whose cells these are; they may come from a transplant donor. Material for sequencing was blood, either unsorted or a sorted T cell fraction (not recorded which). The chain has TRBV20-1 and TRBJ2-4, with no clear D. As DNA, the CDR3 is TGCAGTGCTGCCCGGGCCTCCAAAAACATTCAGTACTTC. This encodes CSAARASKNIQYF.